Listed below are T cell receptor beta chains from one sample, sequenced in a study of identical twins. MiXCR, applied by TCRdb to the 5' RACE reads, yields one record per CDR3 protein. The sample lists 1.5 million to 2 million distinct CDR3 sequences, roughly 35% occurring once. The source material was cord blood. The source of these receptors is a newborn girl in good health. Each CDR3 is given with its conserved first and last residue. The D gene is left open where the match is weak. Clone size is given for some rows only: seen once, a few or many times, or a class if the clone is expanded.

v_call,j_call,d_call,clone_size,cdr3_nt,cdr3_aa
TRBV25-1,TRBJ2-4,TRBD1,-,TGTGCCAGCAGTGAATGGACAGGGGGCAGCGGGAGTTACGGGCAGTACTTC,CASSEWTGGSGSYGQYF
TRBV20-1,TRBJ2-5,-,many,TGCAGTGCTACGGCCTCCGAAGAGACCCAGTACTTC,CSATASEETQYF
TRBV3-1,TRBJ2-5,TRBD1,few,TGTGCCAGCAGCCAAGGGGACAGTTTTTTGTACCAAGAGACCCAGTACTTC,CASSQGDSFLYQETQYF
TRBV20-1,TRBJ1-6,TRBD1,-,TGCAGTGCTAGAGATGGGGACAGGCTCTATCATAATTCACCCCTCCACTTT,CSARDGDRLYHNSPLHF
TRBV20-1,TRBJ1-2,TRBD1,-,TGCAGTGCTAGTAAGACAGGGCTAACTAACTATGGCTACACCTTC,CSASKTGLTNYGYTF
TRBV6-5,TRBJ2-1,-,-,TGTGCCAGCAGTTACTCGGGAGCGACCAATGAGCAGTTCTTC,CASSYSGATNEQFF
TRBV20-1,TRBJ2-1,-,-,TGCAGTGCTAGTGTCGAAAGCTCCTACAATGAGCAGTTCTTC,CSASVESSYNEQFF
TRBV18,TRBJ2-7,-,-,TGTGCCAGCTCACCAGGCAGCACCCTCGAGCAGTACTTC,CASSPGSTLEQYF
TRBV7-2,TRBJ2-7,-,-,TGTGCCAGTAGCTTAGCCCCTGGCGTGCGGGAGCAGTACTTC,CASSLAPGVREQYF
TRBV20-1,TRBJ2-3,-,-,TGCAGTGCTAAAGACAGAAACACAGATACGCAGTATTTT,CSAKDRNTDTQYF
TRBV7-9,TRBJ1-2,-,-,TGTGCCAGCAGCTTAGATTACAACTATGGCTACACCTTC,CASSLDYNYGYTF
TRBV6-1,TRBJ1-5,-,few,TGTGCCAGCAGTGCCTCCCAGCGGGGTTTGGGTCAGCCCCAGCATTTT,CASSASQRGLGQPQHF
TRBV5-1,TRBJ2-1,-,many,TGCGCCAGCAGCGCTAGGCTAGCAAGCGATGAGCAGTTCTTC,CASSARLASDEQFF
TRBV28,TRBJ1-4,-,-,TGTGCCAGCAGTTTCCTTGGGAGGGCAACTAATGAAAAACTGTTTTTT,CASSFLGRATNEKLFF
TRBV20-1,TRBJ2-3,TRBD2,few,TGCAGTGCTCGGACTTATCGAACGGGACTAGCGATAGATACGCAGTATTTT,CSARTYRTGLAIDTQYF
TRBV4-1,TRBJ2-1,-,few,TGCGCCAGCAGCCAAGGGGGGCGCCATGAGCAGTTCTTC,CASSQGGRHEQFF
TRBV25-1,TRBJ1-2,-,few,TGTGCCACCTCCTTACCGGACGTTAACTATGGCTACACCTTC,CATSLPDVNYGYTF
TRBV27,TRBJ1-4,-,-,TGTGCCACTAAGGGGTACGGGGGCGCAGATAATGAAAAACTGTTTTTT,CATKGYGGADNEKLFF
TRBV24-1,TRBJ2-5,-,-,TGTGCCACCTCAACATCGACAACTATCAGAGAGACCCAGTACTTC,CATSTSTTIRETQYF
TRBV28,TRBJ2-7,-,-,TGTGCCAGCACCTGGACAAGGGGGGGCTACGAGCAGTACTTC,CASTWTRGGYEQYF
TRBV7-2,TRBJ2-1,TRBD2,many,TGTGCCAGCAGTCTAAGCGGGGGGGCCCACAATGAGCAGTTCTTC,CASSLSGGAHNEQFF
TRBV27,TRBJ2-1,-,-,TGTGCCAGCAGTTTAATCCCGGAGACCTACAATGAGCAGTTCTTC,CASSLIPETYNEQFF
TRBV6-1,TRBJ2-3,-,many,TGTGCCAGCAGTGAAGCCAGGGCAGATACGCAGTATTTT,CASSEARADTQYF
TRBV4-1,TRBJ2-3,TRBD2,-,TGCGCCAGCAGCCAGACCGGACTAGCATTAGATACGCAGTATTTT,CASSQTGLALDTQYF
TRBV5-1,TRBJ2-1,-,few,TGCGCCAGCTCCGGCGAACTGGCACCCTACAATGAGCAGTTCTTC,CASSGELAPYNEQFF
TRBV30,TRBJ2-5,TRBD2,-,TGTGCCTGGAGTGTATGGTCTAGCGGGAGTGAGGAGACCCAGTACTTC,CAWSVWSSGSEETQYF
TRBV4-1,TRBJ2-4,-,few,TGCGCCAGCAGCCAAGATCCCGGGGGCGCGAGCAAAAACATTCAGTACTTC,CASSQDPGGASKNIQYF
TRBV27,TRBJ1-6,-,many,TGTGCCAGTCCGAGGGTGCATAATTCACCCCTCCACTTT,CASPRVHNSPLHF
TRBV29-1,TRBJ2-1,-,-,TGCAGCGTTGAATGGAGGACTAAGGAGCAGTTCTTC,CSVEWRTKEQFF
TRBV9,TRBJ1-2,TRBD1,many,TGTGCCAGCAGCTCATCCGGGACAGGGACAAACTATGGCTACACCTTC,CASSSSGTGTNYGYTF
TRBV9,TRBJ1-1,-,few,TGTGCCAGCAGCGTAGAGTCTCCGGGACTTATATCTTTCTTT,CASSVESPGLISFF
TRBV6-1,TRBJ1-2,-,-,TGTGCCAGCCAGCAAAGGGGGGCCAACTATGGCTACACCTTC,CASQQRGANYGYTF
TRBV15,TRBJ2-1,-,-,TGTGCCACCAGCAGAGGACTTGACTACGAGCAGTTCTTC,CATSRGLDYEQFF
TRBV9,TRBJ1-5,-,few,TGTGCCAGCAGCGTAGGTGGGGGGCCTCAGCCCCAGCATTTT,CASSVGGGPQPQHF
TRBV19,TRBJ1-2,-,-,TGTGCCAGTAGTATCGGCCTGTTCCATGGCTACACCTTC,CASSIGLFHGYTF
TRBV7-2,TRBJ2-3,-,-,TGTGCCAGCAGCTTACGGGGACTAGGGGGCCCAGATACGCAGTATTTT,CASSLRGLGGPDTQYF
TRBV29-1,TRBJ2-5,-,many,TGCAGCGTTTTTCTAAGGCCGGGAGCCCCAAGTGCAGAGACCCAGTACTTC,CSVFLRPGAPSAETQYF
TRBV28,TRBJ1-6,TRBD1,-,TGTGCCAGCAGTTTACCGGGACAGGGTAACTCCTATAATTCACCCCTCCACTTT,CASSLPGQGNSYNSPLHF
TRBV7-7,TRBJ2-1,-,few,TGTGCCAGCAGCTTAGCGCATCGAGGCACTGAGCAGTTCTTC,CASSLAHRGTEQFF
TRBV20-1,TRBJ1-1,TRBD1,few,TGCAGTGCTAGCCCCACAGGGGGGTTTGGCGCTTTCTTT,CSASPTGGFGAFF
TRBV5-1,TRBJ2-7,TRBD1,-,TGCGCCAGCAGCTCGGCCCGGGACAGGTCCTACGAGCAGTACTTC,CASSSARDRSYEQYF
TRBV7-9,TRBJ1-4,-,-,TGTGCCAGCAGCTTAGGAACCGGGACGGAGAATGAAAAACCGTTTTTT,CASSLGTGTENEKPFF
TRBV6-1,TRBJ1-2,-,-,TGTGCCAGCAGTGAACAATTCCGGGGCTACACCTTC,CASSEQFRGYTF
TRBV6-5,TRBJ1-2,-,-,TGTGCCAGCCGTAAGGGGGGGCCGAACTATGGCTACACCTTC,CASRKGGPNYGYTF
TRBV12-3/TRBV12-4,TRBJ1-1,TRBD1,few,TGTGCCAGCAGTCCTGGACAGGGGCTGAGGAACACTGAAGCTTTCTTT,CASSPGQGLRNTEAFF
TRBV6-2/TRBV6-3,TRBJ1-2,-,-,TGTGCCAGCAGCCCGCCCGTCTTGGGGTGGGCTGGCTACACCTTC,CASSPPVLGWAGYTF
TRBV7-2,TRBJ2-3,TRBD2,many,TGTGCCAGCAGCGCCCGACTCCTACGGGAGGCAGATACGCAGTATTTT,CASSARLLREADTQYF
TRBV5-1,TRBJ2-7,TRBD2,-,TGCGCCAGCGGCTTGGGACTAGCGGGGGATCTGCAGTACTTC,CASGLGLAGDLQYF
TRBV4-1,TRBJ2-7,TRBD2,-,TGCGCCAGCAGCCCCAGACATGGGAGGGCCTACGAGCAGTACTTC,CASSPRHGRAYEQYF